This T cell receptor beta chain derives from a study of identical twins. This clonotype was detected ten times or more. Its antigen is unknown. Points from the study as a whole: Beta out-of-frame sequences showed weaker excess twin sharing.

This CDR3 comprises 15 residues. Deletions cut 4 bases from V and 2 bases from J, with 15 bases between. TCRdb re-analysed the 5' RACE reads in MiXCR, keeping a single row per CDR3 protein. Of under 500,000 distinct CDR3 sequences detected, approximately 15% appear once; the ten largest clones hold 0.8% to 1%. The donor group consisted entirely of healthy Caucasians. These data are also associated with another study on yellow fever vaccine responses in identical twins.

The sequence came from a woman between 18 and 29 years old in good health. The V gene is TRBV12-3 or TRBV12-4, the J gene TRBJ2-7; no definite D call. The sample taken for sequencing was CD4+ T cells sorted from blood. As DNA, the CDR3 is TGTGCCAGCAGTTCCGACTGGGGTGTCACCTACGAGCAGTACTTC. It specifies CASSSDWGVTYEQYF.